The next 15 T cell receptor beta chains were all read from a single sample in a study of beta chain features in type 1 diabetes (dated by TCRdb to 2016 to 2019). Receptor amplification or capture employed the immunoSEQ multiplex PCR assay. All of the isolated RNA was reverse transcribed with the High Capacity cDNA Reverse Transcription Kit, so expressed TCRB transcripts were sequenced. Imported from immuneACCESS, the table was reduced by TCRdb to in-frame sequences with V and J called. These copies leave out some clones; in studies compared against another copy, an unresolved V gene accounts for under half, and the cause of the remainder is not known. A total of some 150,000 clones appear in this sample, under 60% of them only once. 0.42% of the sample is held by the ten biggest clonotypes. The sample comprised Tregs from blood. The sample's cell subset or site label, in plain terms: regulatory CD4+ T cells. Receptor source: a man aged 18 to 35 in good health.

The V gene is TRBV5-4, the J gene TRBJ2-1, with 7 bases aligning to TRBD2. The J segment lost 0 bases and the V segment lost 5 bases, leaving 14 bases of the junction unmatched. CDR1 and CDR2 (germline): SGHNT, YYREEE (reference sequence). There are 18 residues in the CDR3. The CDR3 bases are TGTGCCAGCAGTTTTGTACCGGGACTACCCAGCTCCTACAATGAGCAGTTCTTC. This sequence encodes CASSFVPGLPSSYNEQFF. The variable domain in full, with the rest retrieved from reference TRBV5-4 and TRBJ2-1, is ETGVTQSPTHLIKTRGQQVTLRCSSQSGHNTVSWYQQALGQGPQFIFQYYREEENGRGNFPPRFSGLQFPNYSSELNVNALELDDSALYLCASSFVPGLPSSYNEQFFGPGTRLTVL.

The chain recombines TRBV6-6 with TRBJ1-2, with 7 nucleotides matching TRBD1. The CDR3 covers 16 residues. Germline trimming cut 6 bases from V and 4 bases from J; bases unmatched to any gene: 14. Germline assignment: CDR1 MNHNY and CDR2 SVGAGI (reference sequence). The CDR3 is CASSPPRDRVIYGYTF. In DNA, the CDR3 is TGTGCCAGCAGCCCACCCCGGGACAGAGTCATCTATGGCTACACCTTC.

V gene TRBV10-2 combines with J gene TRBJ2-7; D might be TRBD1 (6 bases). V was cut by 6 bases and J by 7 bases, with 16 bases left in between. This CDR3 has 13 amino acids. Germline loops: CDR1 WSHSY, CDR2 SAAADI. The CDR3 DNA reads TGCGCCAGCAGCATCACCGAGGGGGTGGAGCAGTACTTC. Amino acids: CASSITEGVEQYF.

The gene calls are TRBV19 and TRBJ2-2; no firm D call. V was pared by 5 bases and J by 5 bases, with 6 bases between. The V gene's germline CDR1 is LNHDA and CDR2 SQIVND (reference sequence). This CDR3 spans 12 amino acids. CDR3 nucleotides: TGTGCCAGTAGTTTCCCAACCGGGGAGCTGTTTTTT. This sequence encodes CASSFPTGELFF.

The rearrangement joins TRBV5-1 to TRBJ2-7; 7 nucleotides align to TRBD2. The CDR3 runs to 16 residues. Trimming took 4 bases from V and 2 from J; bases not matched to a gene: 12. CDR1 is SGHRS and CDR2 is YFSETQ in the germline V gene. The CDR3 protein is CASSILSSGRAYEQYF. CDR3 bases: TGCGCCAGCAGCATACTCTCTAGCGGAAGAGCCTACGAGCAGTACTTC.

The chain combines TRBV20-1 with TRBJ1-2; 7 bases agree with TRBD1. Germline CDR1 DFQATT, CDR2 SNEGSKA (reference sequence). The length of the CDR3 is 11 residues. The junction had 9 bases not matched to a gene; V was cut back by 8 bases and J by 9 bases. This CDR3 is CSPRDRARYTF. In DNA, the CDR3 is TGCAGTCCCCGGGACAGAGCTCGCTACACCTTC.

The rearrangement joins TRBV28 to TRBJ2-7, with TRBD2 as a possible D gene (5 bases). Trimming took off 7 bases at V and 0 bases at J, with 7 bases between the two ends. The CDR3 loop spans 12 amino acids. Germline CDR1 MDHEN, CDR2 SYDVKM. The CDR3 sequence: CASMRDSYEQYF. CDR3 bases: TGTGCCAGCATGAGGGACTCCTACGAGCAGTACTTC.

In regard to this clone: Its ends do not fully match the called genes, so a read error is possible. The CDR3 reads CASSRTSGSFDEQFF. CDR3 DNA: TGTGCTAGCAGCCGAACTAGCGGGAGTTTCGATGAGCAGTTCTTC. This chain links TRBV7-7 with TRBJ2-1; 11 bases are a match to TRBD2. The CDR3 length is 15 residues. Per the germline V gene, CDR1 is SSHAT and CDR2 is FNYEAQ (reference sequence).

The chain is built from TRBV7-9 and TRBJ2-3, with 10 bases aligning to TRBD2. V trimming: 5 bases; J trimming: 4 bases; junction bases outside the gene matches: 3. This CDR3 has 14 amino acids. Germline V gives CDR1 SEHNR, CDR2 FQNEAQ (reference sequence). The CDR3 coding sequence is TGTGCCAGCAGCGCGGGGACTAGCGCAGATACGCAGTATTTT. This translates into CASSAGTSADTQYF.

This clone has only a few counts. CDR3 loop: CSVEDPRAGDTQYF. In DNA form, the CDR3 reads TGCAGCGTTGAAGATCCACGAGCGGGAGATACGCAGTATTTT. This chain links TRBV29-1 with TRBJ2-3, with a tentative D call TRBD2 (6 bases). Trimming stripped 0 bases from V and 5 bases from J, with 12 bases between. CDR1 and CDR2 from the germline V gene are SQVTM and ANQGSEA. CDR3 length: 14 residues.

The V and J genes are TRBV6-6 and TRBJ1-6; possible D gene TRBD1, 6 bases. CDR3 length: 15 amino acids. V was clipped by 0 bases and J by 6 bases, with 9 bases between them. Looked up from germline, CDR1 is MNHNY and CDR2 is SVGAGI (reference sequence). CDR3 sequence (DNA): TGTGCCAGCAGTTACTCGAAAGGGGGTAATTCACCCCTCCACTTT. It specifies CASSYSKGGNSPLHF.

The table lists this clone with a count of one. As DNA, the CDR3 is TGTGCCAGCAGGGGAATGACAGGGTATGGGTACAATGAGCAGTTCTTC. It is translated as CASRGMTGYGYNEQFF. The V and J genes are TRBV2 and TRBJ2-1; TRBD1 aligns across 7 bases. The germline CDR1 and CDR2 sequences are SNHLY and FYNNEI. CDR3 length equals 16 residues. V was pared by 6 bases and J by 4 bases, with 12 bases of the junction left unmatched.

The chain carries TRBV30 and TRBJ1-3, with TRBD1 identical over 8 bases. The CDR3 consists of 14 residues. The V gene's germline CDR1 is GTSNPN and CDR2 SVGIG (reference sequence). V was clipped by 3 bases and J by 4 bases; unmatched bases: 5. CDR3 region: CAWRGRGHGNTIYF. For the CDR3, the DNA is TGTGCCTGGAGGGGCAGGGGGCACGGAAACACCATATATTTT.

The J gene is TRBJ1-6, the V gene TRBV30; TRBD1 aligns across 7 bases. The CDR3 sequence is 17 residues long. Germline trimming cut 4 bases from V and 0 bases from J; bases unmatched to any gene: 9. CDR1 GTSNPN and CDR2 SVGIG come from the germline V gene (reference sequence). CDR3 coding DNA: TGTGCCTGGAATTGGGACAGACTAAGCTCCTATAATTCACCCCTCCACTTT. This gives the protein CAWNWDRLSSYNSPLHF.

The chain uses TRBV15 and TRBJ1-1; D unclear. Germline V CDR1 and CDR2: LNHNV, YYDKDF (reference sequence). V shed 0 bases and J shed 0 bases, with 11 bases lying between them. This CDR3 is 16 amino acids long. The CDR3 nucleotides read TGTGCCACCAGCAGAGATCTGGGCAGAGTGAACACTGAAGCTTTCTTT. Its translation: CATSRDLGRVNTEAFF.